This TCR beta chain appears in the sequencing data of a study of neoadjuvant nivolumab and ipilimumab in lung cancer. Study-wide findings and caveats: Resected tumors had greater TCR richness and clonality than uninvolved lung.

TCRdb's copy holds only in-frame clones and misses some; the assay was immunoSEQ multiplex PCR. The sample has some 28,000 clones; 75% to 85% are singletons. The germline gives CDR1 SGDLS, CDR2 YYNGEE. This CDR3 spans 17 amino acids. V dropped 0 bases and J dropped 7; count of bases not matched to a gene: 8. Comments on this clone: Its cognate antigen is unknown.

The chain has TRBV9 and TRBJ2-5; 14 bases line up with TRBD2. This TCR was sampled from an adult with non-small cell lung cancer. Sequences were derived from tumor tissue, sampled after neoadjuvant nivolumab, alone or with ipilimumab, at or shortly before surgery. The CDR3 protein is CASSVEGLAGGRGTQYF. The CDR3 bases are TGTGCCAGCAGCGTAGAAGGACTAGCGGGGGGCCGGGGGACCCAGTACTTC. The whole variable domain, filled in from reference TRBV9 and TRBJ2-5, reads DSGVTQTPKHLITATGQRVTLRCSPRSGDLSVYWYQQSLDQGLQFLIQYYNGEERAKGNILERFSAQQFPDLHSELNLSSLELGDSALYFCASSVEGLAGGRGTQYFGPGTRLLVL.